This T cell receptor beta chain was sequenced in a study of radiotherapy plus CTLA-4 blockade in lung cancer. Germline V gene lookup returns CDR1 MDHEN and CDR2 SYDVKM. Unmatched junction bases numbered 3, after V lost 3 bases and J lost 4 bases. The CDR3 is 14 residues long. The repertoire was sequenced with immunoSEQ multiplex PCR; TCRdb's copy has only in-frame clones and lacks some. The sample includes approximately 46,000 clones, approximately 84% of them seen just once. The chain carries TRBV28 and TRBJ2-1; 7 nucleotides agree with TRBD2. The TCR originated in a human donor with non-small cell lung cancer whose response to radiotherapy plus ipilimumab could not be evaluated. The sample here was peripheral blood, taken from a patient treated with radiotherapy plus ipilimumab. In nucleotides, the CDR3 is TGTGCCAGCAGTTTCCGGGACTATTACAATGAGCAGTTCTTC. Amino acid sequence: CASSFRDYYNEQFF.